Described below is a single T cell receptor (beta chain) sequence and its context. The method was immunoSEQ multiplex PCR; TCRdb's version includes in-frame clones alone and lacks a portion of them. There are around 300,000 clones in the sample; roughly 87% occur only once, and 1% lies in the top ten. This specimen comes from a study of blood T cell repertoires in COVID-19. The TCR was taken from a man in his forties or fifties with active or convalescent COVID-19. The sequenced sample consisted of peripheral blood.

The CDR3 here is CASSGTGVSEKLFF. CDR3 DNA sequence: TGTGCCAGCAGCGGGACAGGGGTTTCCGAAAAACTGTTTTTT. The chain has TRBV6-5 and TRBJ1-4, with TRBD1 matching 10 bases. The CDR3 is 14 residues long. CDR1 is MNHEY, CDR2 SVGAGI, per germline. With 6 bases clipped from V and 8 bases from J, the junction kept 6 bases outside the gene matches.